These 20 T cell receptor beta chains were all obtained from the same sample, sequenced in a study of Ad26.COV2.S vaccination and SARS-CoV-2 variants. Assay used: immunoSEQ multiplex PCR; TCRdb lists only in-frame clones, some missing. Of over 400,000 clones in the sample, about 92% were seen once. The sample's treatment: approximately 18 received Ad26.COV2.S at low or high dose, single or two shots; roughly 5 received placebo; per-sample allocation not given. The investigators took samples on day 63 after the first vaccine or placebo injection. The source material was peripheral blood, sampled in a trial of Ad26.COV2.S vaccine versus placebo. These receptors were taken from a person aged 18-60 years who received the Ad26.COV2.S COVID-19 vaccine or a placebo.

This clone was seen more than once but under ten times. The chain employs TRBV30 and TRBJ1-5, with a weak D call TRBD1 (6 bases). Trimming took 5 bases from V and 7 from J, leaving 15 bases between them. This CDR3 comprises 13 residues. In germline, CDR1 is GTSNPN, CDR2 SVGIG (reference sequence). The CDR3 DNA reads TGTGCCTGGGAGCCAGGGGAAAGGCAGCCCCAGCATTTT. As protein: CAWEPGERQPQHF.

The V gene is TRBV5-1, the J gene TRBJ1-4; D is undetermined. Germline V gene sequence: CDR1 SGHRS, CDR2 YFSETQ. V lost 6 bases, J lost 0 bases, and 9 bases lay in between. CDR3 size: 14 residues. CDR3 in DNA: TGCGCCAGCACCCTACATTCAACTAATGAAAAACTGTTTTTT. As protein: CASTLHSTNEKLFF.

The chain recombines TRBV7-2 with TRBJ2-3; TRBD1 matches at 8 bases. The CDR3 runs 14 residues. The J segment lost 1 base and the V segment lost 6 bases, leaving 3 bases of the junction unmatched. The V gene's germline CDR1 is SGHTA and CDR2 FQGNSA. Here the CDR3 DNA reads TGTGCCAGCAGATTGGGACAGGGCACAGATACGCAGTATTTT. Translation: CASRLGQGTDTQYF.

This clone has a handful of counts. The CDR3 nucleotides are TGTGCCAGCAGTCAATGGGGCCTTTCAGGGGCTTTCTTT. It codes for CASSQWGLSGAFF. This chain connects TRBV6-6 to TRBJ1-1, with TRBD1 as a possible D gene (5 bases). The CDR3 contains 13 residues. Germline CDR1 is MNHNY and CDR2 is SVGAGI (reference sequence). Trimming removed 5 bases from V and 11 bases from J, with 18 bases in between.

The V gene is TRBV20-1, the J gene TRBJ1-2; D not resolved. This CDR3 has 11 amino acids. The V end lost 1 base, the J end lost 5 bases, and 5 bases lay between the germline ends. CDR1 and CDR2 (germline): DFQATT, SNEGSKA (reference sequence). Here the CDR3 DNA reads TGCAGTGCTAGAGTTGGTTATGGCTACACCTTC. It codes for CSARVGYGYTF.

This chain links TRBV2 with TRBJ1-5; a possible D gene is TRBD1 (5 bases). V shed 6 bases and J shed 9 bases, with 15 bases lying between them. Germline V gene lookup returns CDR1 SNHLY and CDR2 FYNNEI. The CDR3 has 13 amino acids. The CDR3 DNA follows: TGTGCCAGCAGGGGCGGAGGGACCGGGCCCCAGCATTTT. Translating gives CASRGGGTGPQHF.

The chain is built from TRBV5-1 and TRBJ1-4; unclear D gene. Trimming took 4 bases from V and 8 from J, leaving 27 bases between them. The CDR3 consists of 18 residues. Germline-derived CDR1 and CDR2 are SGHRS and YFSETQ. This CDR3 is CASSRSLKEGLGSEKLFF. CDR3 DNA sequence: TGCGCCAGCAGCCGATCACTCAAAGAGGGCTTGGGTTCGGAAAAACTGTTTTTT.

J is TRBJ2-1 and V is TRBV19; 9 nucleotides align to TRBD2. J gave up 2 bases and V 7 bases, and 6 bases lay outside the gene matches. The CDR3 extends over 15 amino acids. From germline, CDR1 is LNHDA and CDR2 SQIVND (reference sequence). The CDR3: CASMVRGGPYNEQFF. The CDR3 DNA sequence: TGTGCCAGTATGGTGCGGGGGGGGCCCTACAATGAGCAGTTCTTC.

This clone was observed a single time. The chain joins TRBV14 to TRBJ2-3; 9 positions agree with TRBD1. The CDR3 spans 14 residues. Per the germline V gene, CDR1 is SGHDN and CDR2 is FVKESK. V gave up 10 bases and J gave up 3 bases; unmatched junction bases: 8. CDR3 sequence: CANTQGARTDTQYF. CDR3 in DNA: TGTGCCAACACACAGGGGGCGCGGACAGATACGCAGTATTTT.

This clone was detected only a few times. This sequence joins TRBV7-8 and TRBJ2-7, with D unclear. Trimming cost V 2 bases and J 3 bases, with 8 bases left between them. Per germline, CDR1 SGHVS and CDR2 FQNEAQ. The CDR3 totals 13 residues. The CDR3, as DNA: TGTGCCAGCAGCTTACCGGCCGACTACGAGCAGTACTTC. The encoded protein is CASSLPADYEQYF.

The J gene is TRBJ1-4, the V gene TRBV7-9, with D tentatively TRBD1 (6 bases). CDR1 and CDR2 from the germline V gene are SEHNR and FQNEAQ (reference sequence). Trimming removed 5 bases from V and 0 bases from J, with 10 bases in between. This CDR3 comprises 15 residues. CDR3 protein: CASSTGLSTNEKLFF. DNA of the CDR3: TGTGCCAGCAGCACAGGGCTTTCAACTAATGAAAAACTGTTTTTT.

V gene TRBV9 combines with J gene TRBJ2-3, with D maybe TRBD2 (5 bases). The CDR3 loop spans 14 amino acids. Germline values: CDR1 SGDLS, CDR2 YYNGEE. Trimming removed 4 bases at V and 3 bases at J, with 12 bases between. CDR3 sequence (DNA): TGTGCCAGCAGCACACTGCGCGGGACAGATACGCAGTATTTT. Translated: CASSTLRGTDTQYF. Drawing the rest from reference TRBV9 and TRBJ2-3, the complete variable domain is DSGVTQTPKHLITATGQRVTLRCSPRSGDLSVYWYQQSLDQGLQFLIQYYNGEERAKGNILERFSAQQFPDLHSELNLSSLELGDSALYFCASSTLRGTDTQYFGPGTRLTVL.

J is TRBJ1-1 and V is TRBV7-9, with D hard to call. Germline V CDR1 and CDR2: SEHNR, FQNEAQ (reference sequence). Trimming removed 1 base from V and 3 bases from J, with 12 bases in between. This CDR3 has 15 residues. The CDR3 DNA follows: TGTGCCAGCAGCTTAGGATCGGGGTTGGACACTGAAGCTTTCTTT. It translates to CASSLGSGLDTEAFF.

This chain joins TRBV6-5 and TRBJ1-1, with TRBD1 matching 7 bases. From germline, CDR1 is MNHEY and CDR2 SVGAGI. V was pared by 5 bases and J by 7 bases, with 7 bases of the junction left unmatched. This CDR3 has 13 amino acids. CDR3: CASSRGQAHEAFF. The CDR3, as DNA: TGTGCCAGCAGTCGAGGACAGGCCCATGAAGCTTTCTTT.

The CDR3 coding sequence is TGTGCCAGCAGCTCTAACGGGGTAAATAGCAATCAGCCCCAGCATTTT. This codes for CASSSNGVNSNQPQHF. This chain joins TRBV7-2 and TRBJ1-5; D is unclear. With 4 bases removed from V and 0 bases from J, the gap between germline ends came to 13 bases. Germline values: CDR1 SGHTA, CDR2 FQGNSA. This CDR3 region has 16 residues.

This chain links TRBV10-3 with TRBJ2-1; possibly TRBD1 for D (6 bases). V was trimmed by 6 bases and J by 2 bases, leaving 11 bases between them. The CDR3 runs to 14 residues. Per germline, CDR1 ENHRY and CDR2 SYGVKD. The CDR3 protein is CAIRQGNAYNEQFF. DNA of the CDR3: TGTGCCATCAGGCAGGGGAACGCCTACAATGAGCAGTTCTTC.

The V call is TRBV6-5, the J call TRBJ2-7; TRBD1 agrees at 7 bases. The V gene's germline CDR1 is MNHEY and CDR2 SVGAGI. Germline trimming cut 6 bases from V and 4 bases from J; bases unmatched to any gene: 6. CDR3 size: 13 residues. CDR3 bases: TGTGCCAGCAGGGTACAGGGGTTGTACGAGCAGTACTTC. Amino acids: CASRVQGLYEQYF.

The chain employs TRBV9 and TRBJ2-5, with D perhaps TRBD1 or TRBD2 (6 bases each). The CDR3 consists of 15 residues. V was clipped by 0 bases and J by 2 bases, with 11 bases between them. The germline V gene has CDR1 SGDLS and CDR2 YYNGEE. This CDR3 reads CASSVVWGAQETQYF. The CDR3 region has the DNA TGTGCCAGCAGCGTAGTGTGGGGGGCACAAGAGACCCAGTACTTC. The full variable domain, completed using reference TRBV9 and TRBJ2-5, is DSGVTQTPKHLITATGQRVTLRCSPRSGDLSVYWYQQSLDQGLQFLIQYYNGEERAKGNILERFSAQQFPDLHSELNLSSLELGDSALYFCASSVVWGAQETQYFGPGTRLLVL.

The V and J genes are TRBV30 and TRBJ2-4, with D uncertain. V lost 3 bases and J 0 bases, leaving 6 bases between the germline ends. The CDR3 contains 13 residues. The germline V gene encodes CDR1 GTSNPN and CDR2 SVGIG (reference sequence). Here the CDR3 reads CAWSVPAKNIQYF. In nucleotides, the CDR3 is TGTGCCTGGAGCGTGCCAGCCAAAAACATTCAGTACTTC.

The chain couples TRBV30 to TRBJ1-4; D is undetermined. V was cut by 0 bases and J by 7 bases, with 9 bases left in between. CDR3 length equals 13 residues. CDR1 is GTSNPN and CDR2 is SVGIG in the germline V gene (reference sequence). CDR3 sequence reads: CAWSVLSAEKLFF. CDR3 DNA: TGTGCCTGGAGTGTACTATCAGCTGAAAAACTGTTTTTT.